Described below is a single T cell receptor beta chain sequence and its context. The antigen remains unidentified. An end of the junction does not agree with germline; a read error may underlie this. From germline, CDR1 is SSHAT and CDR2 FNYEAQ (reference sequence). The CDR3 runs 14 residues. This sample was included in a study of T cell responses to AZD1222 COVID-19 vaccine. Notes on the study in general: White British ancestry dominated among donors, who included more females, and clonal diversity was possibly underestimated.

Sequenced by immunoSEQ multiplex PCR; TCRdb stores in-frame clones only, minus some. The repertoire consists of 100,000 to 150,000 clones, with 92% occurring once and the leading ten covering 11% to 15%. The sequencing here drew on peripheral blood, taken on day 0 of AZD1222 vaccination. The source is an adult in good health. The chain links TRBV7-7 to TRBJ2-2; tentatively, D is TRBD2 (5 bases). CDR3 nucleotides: TGTGCTAGCAGCTTAGCGCTGGACACCGGGGAGCTGTTTTTT. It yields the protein CASSLALDTGELFF.